Included here is one TCR beta chain sequence, with context. Its target is unknown. Treatment described: oral pan-JAK inhibitor, 5-10 mg twice daily. From alopecia areata patients, lesional scalp punch biopsies and peripheral blood were collected. CD4+ and CD8+ T cells were sorted from PBMCs. This CDR3 is 11 amino acids long. Trimming took off 3 bases at V and 10 bases at J, with 11 bases between the two ends. Germline V gene data show CDR1 as SGHNT and CDR2 as YYREEE (reference sequence). This sample is drawn from a study of CD8+ T cells in alopecia areata. Study-wide results and caveats: Patients shared TCRs less clearly than mice did, possibly owing to HLA. Numerous clones, expanded in lesions, remained in scalp and blood during tofacitinib.

Reverse transcribed after extraction, RNA yielded cDNA as the sequencing template. Sequencing was performed with immunoSEQ multiplex PCR; in TCRdb, only in-frame clones are kept and a portion is missing. The sample lists about 180,000 clones, roughly 53% seen once, with under 14% in the top ten. The sequencing used CD8+ T cells sorted from blood, collected at week 24, from a patient treated with tofacitinib. The TCR originated in a human donor with alopecia areata. This rearrangement joins TRBV5-4 to TRBJ2-7, with D perhaps assigned TRBD1 or TRBD2 (5 bases each). The CDR3 nucleotides read TGTGCCAGCAGCTGGGGACGGCTTCAGTACTTC. Its protein is CASSWGRLQYF. The variable domain in full, with the rest retrieved from reference TRBV5-4 and TRBJ2-7, is ETGVTQSPTHLIKTRGQQVTLRCSSQSGHNTVSWYQQALGQGPQFIFQYYREEENGRGNFPPRFSGLQFPNYSSELNVNALELDDSALYLCASSWGRLQYFGPGTRLTVT.